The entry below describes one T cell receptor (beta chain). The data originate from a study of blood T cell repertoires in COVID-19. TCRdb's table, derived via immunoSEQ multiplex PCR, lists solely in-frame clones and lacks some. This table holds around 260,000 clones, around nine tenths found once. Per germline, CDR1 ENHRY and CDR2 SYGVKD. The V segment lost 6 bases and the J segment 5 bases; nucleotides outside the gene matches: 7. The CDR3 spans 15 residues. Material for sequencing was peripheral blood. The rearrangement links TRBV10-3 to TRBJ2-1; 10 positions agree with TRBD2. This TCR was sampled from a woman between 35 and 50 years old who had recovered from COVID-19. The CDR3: CAISEGGTSDNEQFF. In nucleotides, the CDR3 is TGTGCCATCAGCGAAGGCGGGACTAGCGACAATGAGCAGTTCTTC.